A selection of T cell receptor beta chains follows, all from one sample in a study of metastatic and nonmetastatic thyroid tumors. TCRdb re-clonotyped the PCR reads through MiXCR. The sample lists approximately 84,000 clones; around 14% were seen once. Sequencing was carried out using blood. Receptor source: a female donor with papillary thyroid cancer or a benign thyroid nodule (not recorded which). Some clones in this sample may be carry-over from other donors' samples. The conserved cysteine and the conserved F or W are not part of the CDR3 here.

length	J	V	CDR3
10	TRBJ1-1	TRBV30	AWRGPSGEAF
13	TRBJ2-1	TRBV20-1	SARTRPLGHNEQF
12	TRBJ1-5	TRBV6-2/TRBV6-3	ASTPTYSNQPQH
13	TRBJ2-5	TRBV28	ASSLLLGQIETQY
12	TRBJ2-1	TRBV5-1	ASSLEAAYNEQF
11	TRBJ1-4	TRBV3-1	ASSPSANEKLF
9	TRBJ1-1	TRBV30	AWSFGTEAF
14	TRBJ2-2	TRBV20-1	SARSINRGRSGELF
12	TRBJ2-1	TRBV10-3	AISGGTTYNEQF
12	TRBJ2-5	TRBV4-2	ASSQGGPGQTQY
14	TRBJ2-7	TRBV6-1	AISSRGIFSSYEQY
12	TRBJ1-1	TRBV18	ASSPASLNTEAF
11	TRBJ1-5	TRBV28	ASSLQGRQLQH
9	TRBJ1-2	TRBV28	ASSSAYGYT
11	TRBJ1-1	TRBV19	ASRGLGDTEAF
12	TRBJ2-2	TRBV28	ASSFLGNTGELF
15	TRBJ2-6	TRBV5-4	ASSVARRRSGANVLT
13	TRBJ2-7	TRBV7-2	ASSLAPGSGREQY
10	TRBJ2-7	TRBV20-1	SAREREYEQY
13	TRBJ1-6	TRBV9	ASSVNSMGDSPLH
15	TRBJ1-3	TRBV4-1	ASSQEVGQGGGNTIY
14	TRBJ1-6	TRBV2	ASSILRDRGNSPLH
13	TRBJ2-7	TRBV6-5	ASSSGTGVDDEHY
10	TRBJ1-6	TRBV5-6	ASSFARSALH
13	TRBJ1-2	TRBV19	ASSIVVRPIYGYT
13	TRBJ1-6	TRBV28	ASSTGPVYNSPLH
15	TRBJ2-5	TRBV11-2	ASSLDDSLPVQETQY
13	TRBJ1-6	TRBV28	ASSLAGELISPLH
12	TRBJ2-7	TRBV27	ASRQGLSSYEQY
13	TRBJ2-7	TRBV6-1	SSSSGTSGGNEQY
12	TRBJ2-7	TRBV20-1	SASGDILPYEQY
12	TRBJ1-4	TRBV6-1	ASSDTGSDEKLF
12	TRBJ1-2	TRBV30	AWSAPGQNYGYT
13	TRBJ2-1	TRBV28	ASSLLLPSYNEQF
15	TRBJ1-2	TRBV19	ASRELAQGALDYGYT
12	TRBJ1-1	TRBV7-2	ASTEGAYNTQSF
12	TRBJ1-2	TRBV20-1	SASPCRPMYGYT
10	TRBJ1-1	TRBV28	ASGDLNTEAF
11	TRBJ2-7	TRBV2	ASSEVPGGEQY
17	TRBJ2-1	TRBV24-1	ATSGPGQGSRGAIDEQF
14	TRBJ1-3	TRBV4-2	ASSQEGGGSGNTIY
14	TRBJ1-2	TRBV7-3	ASSPTGGTSVDGYT
14	TRBJ2-7	TRBV6-1	ASSSGYGGPSYEQY